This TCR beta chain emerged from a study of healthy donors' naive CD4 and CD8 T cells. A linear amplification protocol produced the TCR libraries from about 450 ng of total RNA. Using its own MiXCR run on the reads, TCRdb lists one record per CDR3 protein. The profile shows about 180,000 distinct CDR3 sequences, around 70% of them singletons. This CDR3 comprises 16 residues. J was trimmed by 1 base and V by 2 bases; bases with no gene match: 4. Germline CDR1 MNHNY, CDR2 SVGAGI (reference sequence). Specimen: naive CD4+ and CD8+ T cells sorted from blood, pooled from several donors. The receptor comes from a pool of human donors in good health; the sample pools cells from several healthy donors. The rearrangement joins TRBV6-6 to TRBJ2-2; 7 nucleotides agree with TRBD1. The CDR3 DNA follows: TGTGCCAGCAGTTACGACAGGGTAGGGAACACCGGGGAGCTGTTTTTT. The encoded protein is CASSYDRVGNTGELFF.